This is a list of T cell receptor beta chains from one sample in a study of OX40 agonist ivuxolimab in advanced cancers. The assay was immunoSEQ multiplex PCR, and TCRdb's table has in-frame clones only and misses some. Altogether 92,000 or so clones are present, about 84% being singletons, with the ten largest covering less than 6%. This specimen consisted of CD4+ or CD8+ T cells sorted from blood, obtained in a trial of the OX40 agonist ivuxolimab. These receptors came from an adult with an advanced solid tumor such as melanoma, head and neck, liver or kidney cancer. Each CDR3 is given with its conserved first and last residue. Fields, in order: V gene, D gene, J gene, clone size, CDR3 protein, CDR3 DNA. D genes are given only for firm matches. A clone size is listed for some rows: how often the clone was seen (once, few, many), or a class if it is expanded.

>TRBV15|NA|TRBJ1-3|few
CATSRSRLFSGNTIYF
TGTGCCACCAGCAGATCCCGACTCTTCTCTGGAAACACCATATATTTT
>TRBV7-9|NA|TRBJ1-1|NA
CASSLSSTEAFF
TGTGCCAGCAGCTTGTCAAGCACTGAAGCTTTCTTT
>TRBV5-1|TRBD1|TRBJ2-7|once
CASSSTGGSYEQYF
TGCGCCAGCAGCTCGACAGGGGGATCCTACGAGCAGTACTTC
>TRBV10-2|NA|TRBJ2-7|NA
CASSESPVTEQYF
TGCGCCAGCAGTGAGTCTCCAGTGACGGAGCAGTACTTC
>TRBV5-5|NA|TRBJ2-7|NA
CASSQARGSNSYEQYF
TGTGCCAGCAGCCAAGCGCGCGGGTCCAACTCCTACGAGCAGTACTTC
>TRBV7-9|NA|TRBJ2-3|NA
CASSSSTRTDTQYF
TGTGCCAGCAGCTCATCCACCCGCACAGATACGCAGTATTTT
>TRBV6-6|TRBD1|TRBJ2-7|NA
CASRTIRDRDHEQYF
TGTGCCAGCAGGACCATCCGGGACAGGGACCACGAGCAGTACTTC
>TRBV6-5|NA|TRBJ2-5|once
CASSGLMGGQETQYF
TGTGCCAGCAGTGGACTGATGGGAGGTCAAGAGACCCAGTACTTC
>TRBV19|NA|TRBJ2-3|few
CASSIRARRADTQYF
NA
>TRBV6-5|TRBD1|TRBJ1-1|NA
CASSIGQGNTEAFF
TGTGCCAGCAGTATCGGACAGGGGAACACTGAAGCTTTCTTT
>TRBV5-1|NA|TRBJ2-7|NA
CASSLATITYEQYF
TGCGCCAGCAGCTTGGCGACTATTACCTACGAGCAGTACTTC
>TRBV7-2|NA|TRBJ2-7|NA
CASSSDINSYEQYF
TGTGCCAGCAGCTCCGACATAAACTCCTACGAGCAGTACTTC
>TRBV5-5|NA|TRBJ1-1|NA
CASSRTTPEAFF
TGTGCCAGCAGCCGGACGACCCCTGAAGCTTTCTTT
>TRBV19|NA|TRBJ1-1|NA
CASSIGWTVTTEAFF
TGTGCCAGTAGTATCGGTTGGACAGTAACCACTGAAGCTTTCTTT
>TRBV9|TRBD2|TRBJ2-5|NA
CASSAGRGHGRETQYF
TGTGCCAGCAGCGCGGGGCGGGGCCACGGGAGGGAGACCCAGTACTTC
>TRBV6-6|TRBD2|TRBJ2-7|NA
CASSLGGRAYEQYF
TGTGCCAGCAGTTTGGGAGGGCGCGCCTACGAGCAGTACTTC
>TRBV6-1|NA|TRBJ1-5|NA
CASNTDRDQPQHF
TGTGCCAGCAACACGGACAGAGATCAGCCCCAGCATTTT
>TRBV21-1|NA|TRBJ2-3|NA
CASSRAWTSGSRGTQYF
TGTGCCAGCAGCCGAGCCTGGACTAGCGGGAGCCGGGGTACGCAGTATTTT
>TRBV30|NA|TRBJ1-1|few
CAGGHNTEAFF
TGTGCCGGAGGACATAACACTGAAGCTTTCTTT
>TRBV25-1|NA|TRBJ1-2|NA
CASTASHYDGYTF
TGTGCCAGCACTGCAAGCCATTACGATGGCTACACCTTC
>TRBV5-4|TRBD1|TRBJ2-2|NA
CASSDRENHGELFF
TGTGCCAGCAGCGACAGGGAAAATCACGGGGAGCTGTTTTTT
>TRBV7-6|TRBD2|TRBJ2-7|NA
CASSPLAGGYEQYF
TGTGCCAGCAGCCCACTAGCGGGAGGCTACGAGCAGTACTTC
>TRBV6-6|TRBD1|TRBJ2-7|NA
CASSPVAGGSGEQYF
TGTGCCAGTAGCCCAGTGGCAGGGGGTTCGGGCGAGCAGTACTTC
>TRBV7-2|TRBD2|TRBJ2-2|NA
CASSSTGTSGTGELFF
TGTGCCAGCAGCTCAACCGGGACTAGCGGAACCGGGGAGCTGTTTTTT
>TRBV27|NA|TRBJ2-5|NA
CASSLFAGSRVGETQYF
TGTGCCAGCAGTTTATTTGCGGGAAGTAGGGTAGGGGAGACCCAGTACTTC
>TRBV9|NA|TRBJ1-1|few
CASSVYREDTEAFF
TGTGCCAGCAGCGTCTACAGGGAGGACACTGAAGCTTTCTTT
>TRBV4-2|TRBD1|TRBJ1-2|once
CASSQETGPNYGYTF
TGTGCCAGCAGCCAAGAGACAGGGCCTAACTATGGCTACACCTTC
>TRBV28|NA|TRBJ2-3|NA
CASSLGHTDTQYF
TGTGCCAGCAGTTTGGGCCACACAGATACGCAGTATTTT
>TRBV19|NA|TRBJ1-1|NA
CASDPPEPPEAFF
TGTGCCAGTGATCCTCCCGAACCACCTGAAGCTTTCTTT
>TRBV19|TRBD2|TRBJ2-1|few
CASSIKAGGPYNEQFF
TGTGCCAGTAGTATAAAAGCGGGGGGCCCTTACAATGAGCAGTTCTTC
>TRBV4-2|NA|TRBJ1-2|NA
CASSQERADYGYTF
TGTGCCAGCAGCCAAGAACGCGCGGACTATGGCTACACCTTC
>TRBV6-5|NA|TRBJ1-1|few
CASSYSGSDRNTEAFF
TGTGCCAGCAGTTACTCGGGTTCAGATCGGAACACTGAAGCTTTCTTT
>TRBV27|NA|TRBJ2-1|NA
CASSLGTYNEQFF
TGTGCCAGCAGTTTAGGGACCTACAATGAGCAGTTCTTC
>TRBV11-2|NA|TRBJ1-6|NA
CASSLEGGNYNSPLHF
TGTGCCAGCAGCTTAGAAGGGGGGAATTATAATTCACCCCTCCACTTT
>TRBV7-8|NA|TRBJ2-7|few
CASSLVPAGYEQYF
TGTGCCAGCAGCTTAGTTCCAGCCGGCTACGAGCAGTACTTC
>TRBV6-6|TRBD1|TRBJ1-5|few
CASRLDRGTGQPQHF
TGTGCCAGCAGACTTGACAGGGGAACAGGGCAGCCCCAGCATTTT
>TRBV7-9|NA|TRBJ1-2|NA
CASSPGTAFYGYTF
TGTGCCAGCAGCCCCGGGACCGCGTTCTATGGCTACACCTTC
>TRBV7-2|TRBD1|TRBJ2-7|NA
CASSVRTGGVYEQYF
TGTGCCAGCAGCGTCCGGACAGGGGGAGTCTACGAGCAGTACTTC
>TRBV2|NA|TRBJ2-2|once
CASSRVPVANTGELFF
TGTGCCAGCAGCAGGGTTCCAGTCGCGAACACCGGGGAGCTGTTTTTT
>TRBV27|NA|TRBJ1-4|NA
CASTTIRDPNEKLFF
TGTGCCAGCACAACGATCAGGGACCCGAATGAAAAACTGTTTTTT
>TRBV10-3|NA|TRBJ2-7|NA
CAITGTHESYEQYF
TGTGCCATCACTGGGACCCACGAATCCTACGAGCAGTACTTC
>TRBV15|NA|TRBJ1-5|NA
CATSRDLGGANQPQHF
TGTGCCACCAGCAGAGATTTAGGGGGGGCCAATCAGCCCCAGCATTTT
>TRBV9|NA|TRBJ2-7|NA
CASSVEGTASSYEQYF
TGTGCCAGCAGCGTTGAAGGGACCGCCAGCTCCTACGAGCAGTACTTC
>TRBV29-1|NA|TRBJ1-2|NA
CSVEAEFYGYTF
TGCAGCGTTGAGGCAGAGTTCTATGGCTACACCTTC
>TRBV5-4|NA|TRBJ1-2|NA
CASSPRPDTLYGYTF
TGTGCCAGCAGCCCTCGGCCTGACACCCTCTATGGCTACACCTTC
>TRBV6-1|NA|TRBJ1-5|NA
CASSEAQIYQPQHF
TGTGCCAGCAGTGAAGCGCAGATATATCAGCCCCAGCATTTT
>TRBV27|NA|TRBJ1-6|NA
CASSLRGDVNSPLHF
TGTGCCAGCAGTTTACGCGGGGATGTAAATTCACCCCTCCACTTT
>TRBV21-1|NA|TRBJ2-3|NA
CASSTLTDTQYF
TGTGCCAGCAGCACCCTCACAGATACGCAGTATTTT
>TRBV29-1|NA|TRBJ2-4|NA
CSVVGGLAKNIQYF
TGCAGCGTTGTTGGGGGGCTAGCCAAAAACATTCAGTACTTC
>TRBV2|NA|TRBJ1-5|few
CASSESGEDQPQHF
TGTGCCAGCAGTGAATCCGGGGAGGATCAGCCCCAGCATTTT
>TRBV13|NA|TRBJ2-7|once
CASSFGGRKAYEQYF
TGTGCCAGCAGCTTTGGGGGACGCAAGGCGTACGAGCAGTACTTC
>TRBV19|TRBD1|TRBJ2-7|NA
CASSISGQGSYEQYF
TGTGCCAGTAGTATATCGGGACAGGGCTCCTACGAGCAGTACTTC
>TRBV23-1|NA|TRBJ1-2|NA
CASSRNRDGYTF
TGCGCCAGCAGTCGAAACAGGGATGGCTACACCTTC
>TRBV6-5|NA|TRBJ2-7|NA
CASSYLDASGEQYF
TGTGCCAGCAGTTACCTGGACGCCTCGGGGGAGCAGTACTTC
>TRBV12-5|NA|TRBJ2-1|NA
CASGALRSGEQFF
TGTGCTAGTGGTGCCCTCCGGTCTGGGGAGCAGTTCTTC
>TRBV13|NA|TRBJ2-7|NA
CASSLGLQGSYEQYF
TGTGCCAGCAGCCTCGGACTCCAGGGCTCCTACGAGCAGTACTTC